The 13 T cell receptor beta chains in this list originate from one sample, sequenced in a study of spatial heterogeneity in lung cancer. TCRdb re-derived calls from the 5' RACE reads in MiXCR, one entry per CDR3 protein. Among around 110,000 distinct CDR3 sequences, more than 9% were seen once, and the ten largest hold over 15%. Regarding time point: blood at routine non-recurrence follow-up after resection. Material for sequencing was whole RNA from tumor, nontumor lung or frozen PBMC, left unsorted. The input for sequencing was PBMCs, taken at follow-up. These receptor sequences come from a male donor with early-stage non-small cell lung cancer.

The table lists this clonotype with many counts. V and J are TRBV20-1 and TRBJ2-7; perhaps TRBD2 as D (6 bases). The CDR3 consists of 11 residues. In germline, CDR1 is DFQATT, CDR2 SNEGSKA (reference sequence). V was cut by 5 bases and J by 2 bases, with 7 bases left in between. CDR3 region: CSARLAYEQYF. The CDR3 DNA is TGCAGTGCTCGACTAGCCTACGAGCAGTACTTC.

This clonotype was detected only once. DNA for the CDR3: TGTGCCAGCAGCCAAGAACCCCAGGACAACAATCAGCCCCAGCATTTT. Translating it yields CASSQEPQDNNQPQHF. V is TRBV3-1 and J is TRBJ1-5; D is possibly TRBD1 (5 bases). Between the trimmed V and J ends, which lost 0 bases and 3 bases, there was a span of 12 bases. The CDR3 contains 16 residues. Germline CDR1 LGHDT, CDR2 YNNKEL (reference sequence). The entire variable domain, with the rest obtained from reference TRBV3-1 and TRBJ1-5, is as follows: DTAVSQTPKYLVTQMGNDKSIKCEQNLGHDTMYWYKQDSKKFLKIMFSYNNKELIINETVPNRFSPKSPDKAHLNLHINSLELGDSAVYFCASSQEPQDNNQPQHFGDGTRLSIL.

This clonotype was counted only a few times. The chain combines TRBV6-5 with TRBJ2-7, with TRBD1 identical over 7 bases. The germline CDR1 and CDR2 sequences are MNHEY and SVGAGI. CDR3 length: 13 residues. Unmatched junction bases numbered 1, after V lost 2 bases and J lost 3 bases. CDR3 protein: CASSYRDSYEQYF. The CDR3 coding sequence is TGTGCCAGCAGTTACCGGGACAGCTACGAGCAGTACTTC.

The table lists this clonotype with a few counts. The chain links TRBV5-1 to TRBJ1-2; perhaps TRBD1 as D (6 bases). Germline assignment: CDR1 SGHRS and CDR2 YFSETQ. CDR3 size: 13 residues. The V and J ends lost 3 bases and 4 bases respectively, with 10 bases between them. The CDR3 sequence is CASSSTGSYGYTF. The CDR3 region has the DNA TGCGCCAGCAGCTCGACAGGATCCTATGGCTACACCTTC. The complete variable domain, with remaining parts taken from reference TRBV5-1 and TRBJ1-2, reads KAGVTQTPRYLIKTRGQQVTLSCSPISGHRSVSWYQQTPGQGLQFLFEYFSETQRNKGNFPGRFSGRQFSNSRSEMNVSTLELGDSALYLCASSSTGSYGYTFGSGTRLTVV.

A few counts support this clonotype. The CDR3 region has the DNA TGTGCCAGCAGTTCAGAGACAGGCCTCACCGGGGAGCTGTTTTTT. Translation: CASSSETGLTGELFF. The genes are TRBV6-2 or TRBV6-3 and TRBJ2-2, with a tentative D call TRBD1 (6 bases). This CDR3 region has 15 residues. The germline CDR1 and CDR2 sequences are MNHEY and SVGEGT. The V end lost 4 bases, the J end lost 4 bases, and 13 bases lay between the germline ends.

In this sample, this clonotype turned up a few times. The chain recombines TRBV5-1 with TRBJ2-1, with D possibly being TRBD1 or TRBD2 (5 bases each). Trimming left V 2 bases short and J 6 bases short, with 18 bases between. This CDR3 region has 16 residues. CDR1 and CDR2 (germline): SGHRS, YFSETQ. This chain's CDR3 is CASSFVPGPTLNEQFF. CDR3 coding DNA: TGCGCCAGCAGCTTTGTACCGGGACCGACCCTCAATGAGCAGTTCTTC.

CDR3 region: CASSSAALAFF. The CDR3 region has the DNA TGTGCCAGCAGTTCGGCAGCATTGGCTTTCTTT. The chain couples TRBV6-8 to TRBJ1-1, with D unclear. V lost 4 bases, J lost 11 bases, and 11 bases lay in between. The CDR3 has 11 amino acids. The germline gives CDR1 MNHGY, CDR2 SAAAGT.

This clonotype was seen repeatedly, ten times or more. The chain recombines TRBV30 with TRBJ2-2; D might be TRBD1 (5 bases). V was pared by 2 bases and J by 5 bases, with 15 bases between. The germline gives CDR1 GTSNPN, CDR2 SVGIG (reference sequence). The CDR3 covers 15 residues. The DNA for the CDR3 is TGTGCCTGGAGTCCCCCCAGGGTACGGACCGGGGAGCTGTTTTTT. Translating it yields CAWSPPRVRTGELFF.

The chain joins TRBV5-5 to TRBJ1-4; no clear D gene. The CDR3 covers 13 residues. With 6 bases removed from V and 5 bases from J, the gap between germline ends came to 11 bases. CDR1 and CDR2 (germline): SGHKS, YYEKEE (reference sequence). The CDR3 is CASIRHPNEKLFF. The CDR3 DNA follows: TGTGCCAGCATCCGGCACCCGAATGAAAAACTGTTTTTT.

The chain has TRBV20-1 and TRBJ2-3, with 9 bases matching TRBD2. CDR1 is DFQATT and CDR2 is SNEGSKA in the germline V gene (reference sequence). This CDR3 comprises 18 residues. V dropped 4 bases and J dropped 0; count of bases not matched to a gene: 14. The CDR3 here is CSATGGLAGFSSTDTQYF. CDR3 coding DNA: TGCAGTGCTACGGGTGGGCTAGCGGGGTTCTCTAGCACAGATACGCAGTATTTT.

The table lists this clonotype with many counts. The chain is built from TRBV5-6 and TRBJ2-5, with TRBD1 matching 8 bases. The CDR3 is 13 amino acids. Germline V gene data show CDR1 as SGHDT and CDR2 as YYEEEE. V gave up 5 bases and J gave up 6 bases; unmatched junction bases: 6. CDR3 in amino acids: CASSGQGLKTQYF. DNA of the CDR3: TGTGCCAGCAGTGGACAGGGTCTAAAGACCCAGTACTTC.

CDR3 in DNA: TGCGCCAGCAGCTGGAATGGACAGGGGGCAGGTCCCCTCCACTTT. Translation: CASSWNGQGAGPLHF. This sequence joins TRBV5-1 and TRBJ1-6, with 11 bases lining up with TRBD1. Germline loops: CDR1 SGHRS, CDR2 YFSETQ. This CDR3 is 15 amino acids long. V trimming: 3 bases; J trimming: 13 bases; junction bases outside the gene matches: 9.

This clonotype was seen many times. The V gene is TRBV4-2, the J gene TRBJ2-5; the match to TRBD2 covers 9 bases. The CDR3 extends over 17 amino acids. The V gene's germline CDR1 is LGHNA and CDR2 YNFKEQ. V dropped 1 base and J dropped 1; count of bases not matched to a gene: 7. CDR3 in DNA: TGTGCCAGCAGCCAAGGGACTAGCGTGGGGTTCCAAGAGACCCAGTACTTC. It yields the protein CASSQGTSVGFQETQYF.